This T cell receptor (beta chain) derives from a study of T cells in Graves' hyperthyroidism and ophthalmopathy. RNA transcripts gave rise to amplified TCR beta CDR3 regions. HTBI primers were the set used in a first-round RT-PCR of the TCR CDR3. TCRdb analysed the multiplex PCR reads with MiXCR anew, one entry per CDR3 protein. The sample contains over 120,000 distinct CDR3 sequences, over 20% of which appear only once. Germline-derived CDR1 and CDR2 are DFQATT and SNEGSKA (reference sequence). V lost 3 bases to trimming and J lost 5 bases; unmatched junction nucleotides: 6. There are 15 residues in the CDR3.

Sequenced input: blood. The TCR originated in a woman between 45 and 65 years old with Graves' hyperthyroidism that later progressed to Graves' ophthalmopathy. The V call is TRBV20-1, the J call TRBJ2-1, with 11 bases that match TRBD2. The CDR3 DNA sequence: TGCAGTGCTAGCTCAGCTAGCGGGAGGAACAATGAGCAGTTCTTC. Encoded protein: CSASSASGRNNEQFF.